Following are 30 T cell receptor beta chains from one sample sequenced in a study of blood T cell repertoires in COVID-19. The table came from immunoSEQ multiplex PCR; TCRdb's copy has only in-frame clones and leaves some out. The sample includes around 300,000 clones, approximately 86% of them seen just once. Sample: PBMCs or T cells enriched from blood (not recorded which). All receptors derive from a woman in her late teens or twenties who had recovered from COVID-19.

Notes on this clone: One junction end disagrees with the germline gene, perhaps due to a read error. This chain links TRBV4-3 with TRBJ2-3; D is ambiguous. The CDR3 length is 11 residues. Germline assignment: CDR1 LGHNA and CDR2 YSLEER. In DNA, the CDR3 is TGCGCCAGCAGCCAAGATAAGGTGACATTTTTT. This translates into CASSQDKVTFF.

The chain links TRBV24-1 to TRBJ1-4, with 10 bases lining up with TRBD1. Germline CDR1 and CDR2: KGHDR and SFDVKD. The CDR3 consists of 13 residues. The V segment lost 7 bases and the J segment 8 bases; nucleotides outside the gene matches: 3. This CDR3 reads CATRGTGEEKLFF. CDR3 coding DNA: TGTGCCACCAGAGGGACAGGGGAGGAAAAACTGTTTTTT.

V is TRBV19 and J is TRBJ1-6; TRBD1 might be the D (6 bases). The CDR3 contains 16 residues. V shed 6 bases and J shed 7 bases, with 19 bases lying between them. CDR1 is LNHDA, CDR2 SQIVND, per germline (reference sequence). Written as DNA, the CDR3 is TGTGCCAGTAGCATAACGGGCGGACAGTCGAATTCACCCCTCCACTTT. Translation: CASSITGGQSNSPLHF.

This chain uses TRBV27 with TRBJ2-2, with D unclear. The V and J ends lost 5 bases and 1 base respectively, with 11 bases between them. The CDR3 covers 15 residues. Germline V gene lookup returns CDR1 MNHEY and CDR2 SMNVEV (reference sequence). In DNA form, the CDR3 reads TGTGCCAGCAGTGATAGTTCCCTGAACACCGGGGAGCTGTTTTTT. Translation: CASSDSSLNTGELFF.

The CDR3 loop is CASSSTSGGANEQFF. The CDR3 DNA reads as TGTGCCAGCAGCTCCACTAGCGGGGGGGCCAATGAGCAGTTCTTC. V usage is TRBV7-9 and J usage is TRBJ2-1; TRBD2 agrees at 13 bases. CDR1 and CDR2 (germline): SEHNR, FQNEAQ (reference sequence). CDR3 length: 15 residues. The ends lost 4 bases at V and 6 bases at J; junction bases unmatched: 3.

This clone came up a few times. The CDR3 DNA sequence: TGTGCCAGCAGCCAAGGGGGCGAAAAACTGTTTTTT. Translating gives CASSQGGEKLFF. The chain is built from TRBV3-1 (or the pseudogene TRBV3-2) and TRBJ1-4; a weak D match, TRBD1 (5 bases). CDR3 length equals 12 residues. Germline V gene sequence: CDR1 LGHDT, CDR2 YNNKEL (reference sequence). The V gene lost 1 base and the J gene lost 8 bases, with 5 bases spanning the gap.

CDR3 in DNA: TGTGCCAGCAGCATAGGTCCGCTAGCGGGAGTGTACGAGCAGTACTTC. It is translated as CASSIGPLAGVYEQYF. V and J are TRBV7-3 and TRBJ2-7, with 10 bases fitting TRBD2. CDR1 SGHTA and CDR2 FQGTGA come from the germline V gene. J was trimmed by 4 bases and V by 5 bases; bases with no gene match: 11. There are 16 residues in the CDR3. Looking up the rest from reference TRBV7-3 and TRBJ2-7 gives the full variable domain: GAGVSQTPSNKVTEKGKYVELRCDPISGHTALYWYRQSLGQGPEFLIYFQGTGAADDSGLPNDRFFAVRPEGSVSTLKIQRTERGDSAVYLCASSIGPLAGVYEQYFGPGTRLTVT.

This clone was seen just once. The chain couples TRBV5-1 to TRBJ2-3, with D tentatively TRBD1 (7 bases). Trimming stripped 6 bases from V and 5 bases from J, with 22 bases between. The CDR3 is made up of 16 amino acids. The germline gives CDR1 SGHRS, CDR2 YFSETQ. CDR3 sequence: CASTATTVQGGDTQYF. CDR3 in DNA: TGCGCCAGCACAGCCACTACAGTTCAGGGGGGAGATACGCAGTATTTT. The entire variable domain, with the rest obtained from reference TRBV5-1 and TRBJ2-3, is as follows: KAGVTQTPRYLIKTRGQQVTLSCSPISGHRSVSWYQQTPGQGLQFLFEYFSETQRNKGNFPGRFSGRQFSNSRSEMNVSTLELGDSALYLCASTATTVQGGDTQYFGPGTRLTVL.

This chain joins TRBV10-3 and TRBJ2-1; 11 bases are a match to TRBD1. CDR1 ENHRY and CDR2 SYGVKD come from the germline V gene. The V segment lost 5 bases and the J segment 9 bases; nucleotides outside the gene matches: 9. The CDR3 covers 15 residues. The CDR3 nucleotides are TGTGCCATCAGTCGGACAGGGGGCGAGTTGAGTGAGCAGTTCTTC. This encodes CAISRTGGELSEQFF.

This chain joins TRBV9 and TRBJ2-1; 10 nucleotides line up with TRBD1. Germline CDR1 is SGDLS and CDR2 is YYNGEE. This CDR3 contains 15 residues. Trimming removed 0 bases from V and 5 bases from J; junction bases left unmatched: 2. The CDR3 reads CASSVGQGAHNEQFF. CDR3 sequence (DNA): TGTGCCAGCAGCGTAGGACAGGGGGCCCACAATGAGCAGTTCTTC.

The chain carries TRBV28 and TRBJ2-3; tentative D call: TRBD1 (6 bases). CDR1 and CDR2 (germline): MDHEN, SYDVKM. The CDR3 runs to 13 residues. V was pared by 5 bases and J by 5 bases, with 11 bases between. CDR3 amino acids: CASSTSDRDTQYF. DNA of the CDR3: TGTGCCAGCAGTACCTCGGACAGAGATACGCAGTATTTT.

This chain uses TRBV10-3 with TRBJ1-2; TRBD1 agrees at 8 bases. The J segment lost 4 bases and the V segment lost 11 bases, leaving 6 bases of the junction unmatched. The CDR3 is made up of 12 amino acids. The V gene's germline CDR1 is ENHRY and CDR2 SYGVKD. The DNA for the CDR3 is TGTGCCGTCTACAGGGGGATCTATGGCTACACCTTC. Translation: CAVYRGIYGYTF.

V gene TRBV4-1 combines with J gene TRBJ2-1, with TRBD2 identical over 9 bases. The ends lost 0 bases at V and 3 bases at J; junction bases unmatched: 6. This CDR3 region has 17 residues. Per germline, CDR1 MGHRA and CDR2 YSYEKL. CDR3 nucleotide sequence: TGCGCCAGCAGCCAAGAGTTAGCGGGAGTTGGCTACAATGAGCAGTTCTTC. Its translation is CASSQELAGVGYNEQFF.

The V and J genes are TRBV11-3 and TRBJ2-1; 8 nucleotides align to TRBD2. Trimming at V came to 0 bases and at J to 5 bases, leaving 9 bases not matched to a gene. The CDR3 consists of 17 residues. In germline, CDR1 is SGHNT, CDR2 YENEEA. This CDR3 is CASSLDSGLAGHNEQFF. CDR3 DNA sequence: TGTGCCAGCAGCTTAGATAGTGGGCTAGCGGGTCACAATGAGCAGTTCTTC.

This chain connects TRBV27 to TRBJ1-4; D is uncertain. This CDR3 has 13 amino acids. Trimming shortened V by 5 bases and J by 4 bases, and 8 bases separated the two germline ends. Per germline, CDR1 MNHEY and CDR2 SMNVEV (reference sequence). Here the CDR3 reads CASSPTYNEKLFF. CDR3 nucleotides: TGTGCCAGCAGTCCGACATATAATGAAAAACTGTTTTTT.

This chain uses TRBV13 with TRBJ2-7, with D perhaps matching TRBD1 (6 bases). The V gene's germline CDR1 is PRHDT and CDR2 FYEKMQ (reference sequence). The CDR3 extends over 14 amino acids. Between the trimmed V and J ends, which lost 5 bases and 7 bases, there was a span of 18 bases. The CDR3, as DNA: TGTGCCAGCAGCGCGGGTGGGGGCCTCGAAGAGCAGTACTTC. This sequence encodes CASSAGGGLEEQYF.

The rearrangement uses TRBV7-9 and TRBJ1-4; D is uncertain. The V end lost 2 bases, the J end lost 5 bases, and 12 bases lay between the germline ends. In germline, CDR1 is SEHNR, CDR2 FQNEAQ (reference sequence). This CDR3 comprises 15 residues. Written as DNA, the CDR3 is TGTGCCAGCAGCTTACCCAGAAGCGAGAATGAAAAACTGTTTTTT. Its translation: CASSLPRSENEKLFF.

This sequence joins TRBV19 and TRBJ2-3, with 9 bases lining up with TRBD2. Germline V gives CDR1 LNHDA, CDR2 SQIVND (reference sequence). The CDR3 consists of 16 residues. Unmatched junction bases numbered 8, after V lost 7 bases and J lost 0 bases. In DNA, the CDR3 is TGTGCCAGTACCAGGACTAGCGCCATGAGCACAGATACGCAGTATTTT. Translated, it gives CASTRTSAMSTDTQYF.

The V and J genes are TRBV11-2 and TRBJ2-7; D is perhaps TRBD1 (6 bases). V lost 5 bases and J 6 bases, leaving 17 bases between the germline ends. Looked up from germline, CDR1 is SGHAT and CDR2 is FQNNGV. The CDR3 runs 14 residues. CDR3 sequence reads: CASSPHPRTAEQYF. CDR3 DNA: TGTGCCAGCAGCCCCCACCCTAGGACAGCCGAGCAGTACTTC.

This clone was picked up one time. The chain uses TRBV19 and TRBJ2-2; tentatively, D is TRBD1 (6 bases). The V end lost 5 bases, the J end lost 3 bases, and 13 bases lay between the germline ends. CDR3 length: 15 residues. Germline assignment: CDR1 LNHDA and CDR2 SQIVND (reference sequence). CDR3 loop: CASSVKQGDTGELFF. CDR3 bases: TGTGCCAGTAGTGTAAAACAGGGCGACACCGGGGAGCTGTTTTTT.

The rearrangement uses TRBV30 and TRBJ2-7, with TRBD1 matching 8 bases. The germline gives CDR1 GTSNPN, CDR2 SVGIG (reference sequence). The CDR3 is 16 amino acids. The V gene end was trimmed by 2 bases and the J gene end by 0 bases; junction bases not matched to a gene: 9. For the CDR3, the DNA is TGTGCCTGGAGTAGGGGGACAGGTAGGAGCTCCTACGAGCAGTACTTC. Translated: CAWSRGTGRSSYEQYF.

This clone was seen only once. The genes are TRBV30 and TRBJ1-1; a weak D match, TRBD1 (6 bases). The germline CDR1 and CDR2 sequences are GTSNPN and SVGIG (reference sequence). The ends were cut back, 5 bases at V and 5 bases at J, with 15 bases in the middle. This CDR3 contains 13 residues. DNA for the CDR3: TGTGCCTGGGTAGGGGGGGCGAGGACTGAAGCTTTCTTT. The encoded protein is CAWVGGARTEAFF.

The rearrangement joins TRBV4-3 to TRBJ1-1; D is possibly TRBD1 (5 bases). With 1 base removed from V and 4 bases from J, the gap between germline ends came to 16 bases. Germline CDR1 LGHNA, CDR2 YSLEER. CDR3 length: 16 residues. Here the CDR3 reads CASSQGRSRGFTEAFF. Written as DNA, the CDR3 is TGCGCCAGCAGCCAAGGGAGGTCTCGGGGGTTCACTGAAGCTTTCTTT.

The chain employs TRBV6-1 and TRBJ1-2, with D unclear. CDR1 and CDR2 (germline): MNHNS, SASEGT. The CDR3 length is 16 residues. The V end lost 0 bases, the J end lost 6 bases, and 17 bases lay between the germline ends. Written as DNA, the CDR3 is TGTGCCAGCAGTGAAGCGCTAGTGGATGGATTGGATGGCTACACCTTC. It is translated as CASSEALVDGLDGYTF.

This chain joins TRBV30 and TRBJ2-6; D is unclear. The length of the CDR3 is 15 residues. The germline CDR1 and CDR2 sequences are GTSNPN and SVGIG (reference sequence). Trimming cost V 3 bases and J 0 bases, with 9 bases left between them. CDR3 in DNA: TGTGCCTGGAGCGCCCGGTACTCTGGGGCCAACGTCCTGACTTTC. This translates into CAWSARYSGANVLTF.

The DNA for the CDR3 is TGCGCCAGCGCGGCAAAGGGACTAGCGGGAGCCGAGCAGTACTTC. Amino acids: CASAAKGLAGAEQYF. The chain recombines TRBV5-1 with TRBJ2-7; 14 bases line up with TRBD2. This CDR3 contains 15 residues. Germline V gives CDR1 SGHRS, CDR2 YFSETQ. The V segment lost 7 bases and the J segment 6 bases; nucleotides outside the gene matches: 9.

This chain uses TRBV9 with TRBJ2-1, with D tentatively TRBD1 (6 bases). V was trimmed by 1 base and J by 0 bases, leaving 8 bases between them. Germline loops: CDR1 SGDLS, CDR2 YYNGEE. This CDR3 has 15 residues. This CDR3 reads CASSVQGSSYNEQFF. CDR3 nucleotides: TGTGCCAGCAGCGTACAGGGGAGCTCCTACAATGAGCAGTTCTTC.

The rearrangement joins TRBV7-4 to TRBJ2-1, with TRBD2 matching 9 bases. Trimming took 3 bases from V and 6 from J; bases not matched to a gene: 12. The CDR3 length is 17 residues. CDR1 and CDR2 (germline): SGHVT, SQSDAQ. This CDR3 reads CASSLRPRGGRSNEQFF. CDR3 coding DNA: TGTGCCAGCAGCTTGCGGCCGCGGGGGGGCCGGTCCAATGAGCAGTTCTTC. Looking up the rest from reference TRBV7-4 and TRBJ2-1 gives the full variable domain: GAGVSQSPRYKVAKRGRDVALRCDSISGHVTLYWYRQTLGQGSEVLTYSQSDAQRDKSGRPSGRFSAERPERSVSTLKIQRTEQGDSAVYLCASSLRPRGGRSNEQFFGPGTRLTVL.

This clone was picked up a small number of times. The V gene is TRBV27, the J gene TRBJ2-1, with no clear D. V lost 4 bases and J 0 bases, leaving 13 bases between the germline ends. The CDR3 consists of 16 residues. Germline V gives CDR1 MNHEY, CDR2 SMNVEV (reference sequence). The CDR3 spells CASSSMTLNSYNEQFF. The DNA for the CDR3 is TGTGCCAGCAGTTCAATGACACTTAACTCCTACAATGAGCAGTTCTTC.

The chain links TRBV7-3 to TRBJ2-1, with 11 bases aligning to TRBD2. V gave up 3 bases and J gave up 2 bases; unmatched junction bases: 12. The CDR3 covers 19 residues. Germline lookup yields CDR1 SGHTA and CDR2 FQGTGA. CDR3 amino acids: CASSFHGTSGPVAYNEQFF. CDR3 coding DNA: TGTGCCAGCAGCTTCCATGGGACTAGCGGCCCAGTCGCCTACAATGAGCAGTTCTTC.